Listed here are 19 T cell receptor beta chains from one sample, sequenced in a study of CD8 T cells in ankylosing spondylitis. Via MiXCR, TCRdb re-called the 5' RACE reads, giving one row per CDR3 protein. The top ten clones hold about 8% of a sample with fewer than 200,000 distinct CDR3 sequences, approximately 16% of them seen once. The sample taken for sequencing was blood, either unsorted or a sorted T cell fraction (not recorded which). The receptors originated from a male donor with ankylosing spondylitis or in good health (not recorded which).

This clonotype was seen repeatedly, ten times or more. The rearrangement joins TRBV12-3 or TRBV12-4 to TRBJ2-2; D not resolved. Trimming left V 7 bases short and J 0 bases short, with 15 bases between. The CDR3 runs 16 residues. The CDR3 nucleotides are TGTGCCAGCATCCGGGCGGTGGGCGCGAACACCGGGGAGCTGTTTTTT. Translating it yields CASIRAVGANTGELFF.

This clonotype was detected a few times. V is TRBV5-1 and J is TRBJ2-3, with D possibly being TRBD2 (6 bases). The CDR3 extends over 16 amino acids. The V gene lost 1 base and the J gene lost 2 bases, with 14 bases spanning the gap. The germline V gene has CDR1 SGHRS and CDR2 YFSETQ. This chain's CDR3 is CASSLFGSGHTDTQYF. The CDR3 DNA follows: TGCGCCAGCAGCTTGTTTGGGAGCGGGCACACAGATACGCAGTATTTT. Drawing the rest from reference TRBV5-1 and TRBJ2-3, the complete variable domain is KAGVTQTPRYLIKTRGQQVTLSCSPISGHRSVSWYQQTPGQGLQFLFEYFSETQRNKGNFPGRFSGRQFSNSRSEMNVSTLELGDSALYLCASSLFGSGHTDTQYFGPGTRLTVL.

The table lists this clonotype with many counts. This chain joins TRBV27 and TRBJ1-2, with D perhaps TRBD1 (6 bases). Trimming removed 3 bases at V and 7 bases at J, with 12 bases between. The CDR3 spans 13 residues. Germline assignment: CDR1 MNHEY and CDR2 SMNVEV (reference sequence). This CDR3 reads CASSLYRDTGYTF. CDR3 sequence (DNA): TGTGCCAGCAGTTTGTACCGGGACACTGGCTACACCTTC.

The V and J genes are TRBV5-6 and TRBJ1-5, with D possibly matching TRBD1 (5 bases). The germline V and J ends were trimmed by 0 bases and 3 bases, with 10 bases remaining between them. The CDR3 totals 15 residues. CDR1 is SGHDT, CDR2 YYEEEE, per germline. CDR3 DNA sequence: TGTGCCAGCAGCTTGGGGGGCAACCCCAATCAGCCCCAGCATTTT. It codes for CASSLGGNPNQPQHF. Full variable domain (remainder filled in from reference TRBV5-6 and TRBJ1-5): DAGVTQSPTHLIKTRGQQVTLRCSPKSGHDTVSWYQQALGQGPQFIFQYYEEEERQRGNFPDRFSGHQFPNYSSELNVNALLLGDSALYLCASSLGGNPNQPQHFGDGTRLSIL.

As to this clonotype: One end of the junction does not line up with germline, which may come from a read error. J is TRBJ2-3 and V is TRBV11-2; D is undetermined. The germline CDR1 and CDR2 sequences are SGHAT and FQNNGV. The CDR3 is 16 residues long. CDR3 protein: CASSLARNSFVDTQYF. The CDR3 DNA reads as TGTGCCAGCAGCTTAGCGAGGAACAGCTTTGTGGATACACAGTATTTT.

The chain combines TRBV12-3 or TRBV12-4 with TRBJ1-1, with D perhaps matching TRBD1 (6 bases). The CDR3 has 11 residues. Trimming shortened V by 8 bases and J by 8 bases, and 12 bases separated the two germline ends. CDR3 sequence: CASSQRGEAFF. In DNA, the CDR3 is TGTGCCAGCTCTCAAAGGGGGGAAGCTTTCTTT.

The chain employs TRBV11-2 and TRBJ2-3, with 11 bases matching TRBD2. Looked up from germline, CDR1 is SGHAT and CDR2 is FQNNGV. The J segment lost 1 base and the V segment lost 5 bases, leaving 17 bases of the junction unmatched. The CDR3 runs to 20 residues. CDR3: CASSEFRTFSGRAGTDTQYF. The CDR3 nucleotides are TGTGCCAGCAGCGAGTTCCGTACCTTTAGCGGGAGGGCTGGCACAGATACGCAGTATTTT.

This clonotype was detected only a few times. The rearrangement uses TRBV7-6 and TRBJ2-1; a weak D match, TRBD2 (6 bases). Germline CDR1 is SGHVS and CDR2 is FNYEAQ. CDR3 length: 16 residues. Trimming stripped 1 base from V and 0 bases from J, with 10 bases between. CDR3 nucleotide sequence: TGTGCCAGCAGCTTAGAGATAGCGGACTCCTACAATGAGCAGTTCTTC. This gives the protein CASSLEIADSYNEQFF.

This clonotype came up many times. The CDR3 is CASSERRGTEAFF. CDR3 sequence (DNA): TGTGCCAGCAGTGAAAGGCGGGGCACTGAAGCTTTCTTT. This chain joins TRBV6-1 and TRBJ1-1; D remains ambiguous. The CDR3 spans 13 residues. Deletions cut 2 bases from V and 4 bases from J, with 8 bases between. From germline, CDR1 is MNHNS and CDR2 SASEGT.

Here the CDR3 DNA reads TGCAGTGCTGTCCAACTAGCGGGAGGCACCAATGAGCAGTTCTTC. Amino acid sequence: CSAVQLAGGTNEQFF. The chain recombines TRBV20-1 with TRBJ2-1; 12 bases fit TRBD2. Germline values: CDR1 DFQATT, CDR2 SNEGSKA (reference sequence). This CDR3 has 15 residues. Trimming removed 5 bases from V and 6 bases from J; junction bases left unmatched: 8.

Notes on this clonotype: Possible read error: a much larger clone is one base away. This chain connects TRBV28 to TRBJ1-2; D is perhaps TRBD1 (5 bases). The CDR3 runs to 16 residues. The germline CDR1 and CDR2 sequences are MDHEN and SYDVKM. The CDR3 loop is CASSSGTALLQYAYTF. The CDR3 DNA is TGTGCCAGCAGTTCCGGGACCGCTCTACTGCAATATGCCTACACCTTC.

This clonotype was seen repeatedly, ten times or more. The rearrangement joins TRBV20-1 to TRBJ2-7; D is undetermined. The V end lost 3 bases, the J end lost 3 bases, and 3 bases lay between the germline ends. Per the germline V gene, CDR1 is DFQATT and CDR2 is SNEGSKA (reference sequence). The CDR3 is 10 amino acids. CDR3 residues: CSARIYEQYF. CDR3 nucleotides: TGCAGTGCTAGGATCTACGAGCAGTACTTC.

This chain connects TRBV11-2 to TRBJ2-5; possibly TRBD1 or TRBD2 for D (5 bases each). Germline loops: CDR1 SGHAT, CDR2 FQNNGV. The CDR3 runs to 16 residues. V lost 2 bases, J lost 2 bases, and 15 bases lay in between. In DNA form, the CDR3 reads TGTGCCAGCAGCTTACAACCGGGACGGACACAAGAGACCCAGTACTTC. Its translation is CASSLQPGRTQETQYF.

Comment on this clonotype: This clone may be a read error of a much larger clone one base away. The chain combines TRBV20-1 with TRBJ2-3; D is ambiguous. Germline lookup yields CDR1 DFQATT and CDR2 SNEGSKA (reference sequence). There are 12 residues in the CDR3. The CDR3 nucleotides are TGCAGTGCTAGAGATCCCCCAGATGCGCAGTATTTT. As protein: CSARDPPDAQYF.

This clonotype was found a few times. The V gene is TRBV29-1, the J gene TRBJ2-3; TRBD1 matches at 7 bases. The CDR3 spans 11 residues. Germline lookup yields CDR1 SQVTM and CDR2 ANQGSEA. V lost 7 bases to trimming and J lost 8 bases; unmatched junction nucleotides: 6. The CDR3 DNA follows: TGCAGCGGGGACAGTTGGGCTACGCAGTATTTT. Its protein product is CSGDSWATQYF.

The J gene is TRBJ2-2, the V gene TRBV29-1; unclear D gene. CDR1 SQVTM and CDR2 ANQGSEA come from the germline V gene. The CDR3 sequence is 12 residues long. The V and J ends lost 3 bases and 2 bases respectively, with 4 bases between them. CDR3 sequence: CSVDPNTGELFF. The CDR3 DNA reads TGCAGCGTTGATCCCAACACCGGGGAGCTGTTTTTT.

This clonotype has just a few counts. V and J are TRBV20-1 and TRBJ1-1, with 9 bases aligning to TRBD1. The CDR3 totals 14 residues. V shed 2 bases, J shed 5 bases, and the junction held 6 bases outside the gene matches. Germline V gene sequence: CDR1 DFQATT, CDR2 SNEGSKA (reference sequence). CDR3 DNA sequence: TGCAGTGCTAGAACCGGGACAGGGTGGACTGAAGCTTTCTTT. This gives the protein CSARTGTGWTEAFF.

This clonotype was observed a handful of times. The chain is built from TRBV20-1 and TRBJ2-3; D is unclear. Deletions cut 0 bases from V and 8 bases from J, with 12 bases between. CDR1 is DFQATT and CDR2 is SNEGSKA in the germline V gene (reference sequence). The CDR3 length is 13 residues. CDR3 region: CSAREGHTGTQYF. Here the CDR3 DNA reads TGCAGTGCTAGAGAGGGTCACACGGGTACGCAGTATTTT.

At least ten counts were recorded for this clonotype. Here the CDR3 reads CASSRSSGRLNEQFF. Here the CDR3 DNA reads TGTGCCAGCAGCCGGTCCAGCGGGCGCCTCAATGAGCAGTTCTTC. The chain recombines TRBV7-8 with TRBJ2-1; a weak D match, TRBD2 (6 bases). The CDR3 totals 15 residues. Germline V gene data show CDR1 as SGHVS and CDR2 as FQNEAQ. Trimming cost V 5 bases and J 6 bases, with 17 bases left between them.